These T cell receptor beta chains were read from a single sample in a study of blood T cell repertoires in COVID-19. The repertoire was sequenced with immunoSEQ multiplex PCR; TCRdb's copy has only in-frame clones and lacks some. The table lists more than 250,000 clones, approximately 86% of them singletons. Sequencing was carried out using peripheral blood. Receptor source: a woman aged 25 to 45 who had recovered from COVID-19. CDR3s include the opening cysteine and the closing phenylalanine or tryptophan. The D gene is left open where the match is weak. Clone size is given for some rows only: seen once, a few or many times, or a class if the clone is expanded.

j_call v_call d_call clone_size cdr3_nt cdr3_aa
TRBJ1-4 TRBV30 TRBD1 . TGTGCCTGGGCCGGGACAGCCGGAGAAAAACTGTTTTTT CAWAGTAGEKLFF
TRBJ1-2 TRBV19 TRBD1 . TGTGCCAGTAGTACAGGGGGCTCAGGCGATTATGGCTACACCTTC CASSTGGSGDYGYTF
TRBJ2-1 TRBV27 TRBD2 . TGTGCCAGCAGTTTAGGCGGGAGGGACAATGAGCAGTTCTTC CASSLGGRDNEQFF
TRBJ1-1 TRBV20-1 . . TGCAGTGCCCCCCTCGGTAGCGAAGCTTTCTTT CSAPLGSEAFF
TRBJ1-5 TRBV7-9 TRBD1 few TGTGCCAGCAGCTACGGACAGGGCAATCAGCCCCAGCATTTT CASSYGQGNQPQHF
TRBJ2-1 TRBV6-5 TRBD2 . TGTGCCAGCAGTTACTTTGCGGGAGGGAGCTACAATGAGCAGTTCTTC CASSYFAGGSYNEQFF
TRBJ2-7 TRBV6-2/TRBV6-3 . . TGTGCCAGCAGTTTGGACCAGGGCTACGAGCAGTACTTC CASSLDQGYEQYF
TRBJ2-2 TRBV5-6 . once TGTGCCAGCAGCGAACGTTCAGGGAACACCGGGGAGCTGTTTTTT CASSERSGNTGELFF
TRBJ2-7 TRBV27 TRBD2 . TGTGCCAGCAGCCCCTTGTATCAAGCGGGAAGAGCTTACGAGCAGTACTTC CASSPLYQAGRAYEQYF
TRBJ2-7 TRBV5-1 . . TGCGCCAGCAGCCAGACGACAGATCGGAACTACGAGCAGTACTTC CASSQTTDRNYEQYF
TRBJ2-3 TRBV27 . . TGTGCCAGCAGCAGTACGAGGACAGATACGCAGTATTTT CASSSTRTDTQYF
TRBJ2-1 TRBV2 TRBD2 once TGTGCCAGCACTGATTATAGCGGGAGAACCTACAATGAGCAGTTCTTC CASTDYSGRTYNEQFF
TRBJ1-1 TRBV11-2 . . TGTGCCAGCAGCTTAGACGCCAGGATGAACACTGAAGCTTTCTTT CASSLDARMNTEAFF
TRBJ1-6 TRBV19 . . TGTGCCAGTAGTATCTCCTGGAGCGCCTATAATTCACCCCTCCACTTT CASSISWSAYNSPLHF
TRBJ2-1 TRBV28 TRBD1 . TGTGCCAGCAGTTTGGACAGGGAGCAGTTCTTC CASSLDREQFF
TRBJ2-5 TRBV6-6 TRBD1 . TGTGCCAGCAGTGACGGGACAGGGAGGAAAGAGACCCAGTACTTC CASSDGTGRKETQYF
TRBJ1-6 TRBV20-1 . . TGCAGTGCTAGTCGGAGACAGGTCACTCCAAACTATAATTCACCCCTCCACTTT CSASRRQVTPNYNSPLHF
TRBJ1-2 TRBV11-2 TRBD1 . TGTGCCAGCAGCTTAGATGCAACAGGGGGCTATGGCTACACCTTC CASSLDATGGYGYTF